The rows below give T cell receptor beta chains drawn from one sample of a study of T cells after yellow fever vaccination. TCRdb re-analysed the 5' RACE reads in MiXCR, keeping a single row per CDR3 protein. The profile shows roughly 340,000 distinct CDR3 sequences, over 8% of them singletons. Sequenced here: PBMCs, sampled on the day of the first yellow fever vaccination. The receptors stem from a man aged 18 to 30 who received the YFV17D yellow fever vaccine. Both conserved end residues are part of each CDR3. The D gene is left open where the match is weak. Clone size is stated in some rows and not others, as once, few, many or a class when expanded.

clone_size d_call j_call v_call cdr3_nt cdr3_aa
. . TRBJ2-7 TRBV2 TGTGCCAGCAGTGTAATCGGCTACGAGCAGTACTTC CASSVIGYEQYF
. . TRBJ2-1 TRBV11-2 TGTGCCAGCAGCTTAGACCTAGGGGGGTTGAACTACAATGAGCAGTTCTTC CASSLDLGGLNYNEQFF
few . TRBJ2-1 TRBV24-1 TGTGCCACCAGTGAACCTGACAAGGGCGGGCTCGATGAGCAGTTCTTC CATSEPDKGGLDEQFF
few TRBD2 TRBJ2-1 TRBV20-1 TGCAGTGCTAGACCCCCGGGGGGGGCTTCCTACAATGAGCAGTTCTTC CSARPPGGASYNEQFF
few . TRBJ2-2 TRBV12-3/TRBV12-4 TGTGCCAGCAGTTTTCGGTCTAGTGGGGAGCTGTTTTTT CASSFRSSGELFF
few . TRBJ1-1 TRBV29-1 TGCAGCGTTGGGCGCAGAGGGACTGAAGCTTTCTTT CSVGRRGTEAFF
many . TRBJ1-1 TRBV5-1 TGCGCCAGCAGCCTGTTGACAGAGAACACTGAAGCTTTCTTT CASSLLTENTEAFF
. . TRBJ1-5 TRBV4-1 TGCGCCAGCAGCCAAGCGTCAGGGCAGCCCCAGCATTTT CASSQASGQPQHF
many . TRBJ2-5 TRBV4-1 TGCGCCAGCAGCTTCGAACCGACCGACGCACAAGAGACCCAGTACTTC CASSFEPTDAQETQYF
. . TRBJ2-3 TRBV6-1 TGTGCCAGCAGACCGACCGATTCGCGAGATACGCAGTATTTT CASRPTDSRDTQYF
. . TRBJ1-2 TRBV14 TGTGCCAGCAGCCAAGATCTAGGGGCTTATGGCTACACCTTC CASSQDLGAYGYTF
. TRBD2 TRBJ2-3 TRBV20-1 TGCAGTGCCGAGACTAGCGGGGGGGGTTATACGCAGTATTTT CSAETSGGGYTQYF
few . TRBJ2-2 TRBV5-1 TGCGCCAGCAGCCTGGGACTGGCCGGGGAGCTGTTTTTT CASSLGLAGELFF
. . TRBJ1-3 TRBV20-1 TGCAGTGCTAGACGGGACTCTGGAAACACCATATATTTT CSARRDSGNTIYF
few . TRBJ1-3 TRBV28 TGTGCCAGCCGCCAGGGTCCGAGCTCTGGAAACACCATATATTTT CASRQGPSSGNTIYF
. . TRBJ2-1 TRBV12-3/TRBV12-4 TGTGCCAGCAGTTCACCCGGAGGAGCGTTTTTGTTGAATGAGCAGTTCTTC CASSSPGGAFLLNEQFF
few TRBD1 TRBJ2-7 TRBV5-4 TGTGCCAGCAGCCCCGACAGGGGCCTCACCTACGAGCAGTACTTC CASSPDRGLTYEQYF
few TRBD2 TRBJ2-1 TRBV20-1 TGCAGTGCTAGAGATAGTCGGGGCGGGGGGGAGGAGCAGTTCTTC CSARDSRGGGEEQFF
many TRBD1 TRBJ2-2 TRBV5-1 TGCGCCAGCAGCTTCTACGGGACAGAAGCGAGCACCGGGGAGCTGTTTTTT CASSFYGTEASTGELFF
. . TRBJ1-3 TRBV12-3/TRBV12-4 TGTGCCAGCAGTAAGCTTGGGGACACTGGAAACACCATATATTTT CASSKLGDTGNTIYF
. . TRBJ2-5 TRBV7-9 TGTGCCAGCAGCTTACAGTTTTACCAAGAGACCCAGTACTTC CASSLQFYQETQYF
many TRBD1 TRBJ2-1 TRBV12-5 TGTGCTAGTGGTACCGGGACAGGGGTCCATGAGCAGTTCTTC CASGTGTGVHEQFF
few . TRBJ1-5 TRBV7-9 TGTGCCAGCAGCTTAGCGTTGACAAGCAATCAGCCCCAGCATTTT CASSLALTSNQPQHF
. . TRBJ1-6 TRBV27 TGTGCCAGCAGTTTATTATGGACAGACAATTCACCCCTCCACTTT CASSLLWTDNSPLHF
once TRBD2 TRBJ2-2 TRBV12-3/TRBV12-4 TGTGCCAGCAGTTTCAGGACTAGCCTCGATTCTGCCGGGGAGCTGTTTTTT CASSFRTSLDSAGELFF
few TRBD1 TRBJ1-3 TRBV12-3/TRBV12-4 TGTGCCAGCAGTTTACATCTGGGACAGGGCGCCCCCATATATTTT CASSLHLGQGAPIYF
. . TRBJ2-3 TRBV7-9 TGTGCCAGCAGCCAAGGGATCACTAGCACAGATACGCAGTATTTT CASSQGITSTDTQYF
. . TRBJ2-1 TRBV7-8 TGTGCCAGCAGCAATTCCCGGGCTCATTACGAGCAGTTCTTC CASSNSRAHYEQFF
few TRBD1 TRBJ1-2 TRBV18 TGTGCCAGCTCACCACCGGTGGTCCAGGGGGCTGGCTACACCTTC CASSPPVVQGAGYTF
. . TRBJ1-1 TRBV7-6 TGTGCCAGCAGCTTAGCGAGCGATTCTCCGGCTGAAGCTTTCTTT CASSLASDSPAEAFF
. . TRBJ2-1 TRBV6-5 TGTGCCAGCAGTAACGGGGGAAGCGGTGAGCAGTTCTTC CASSNGGSGEQFF
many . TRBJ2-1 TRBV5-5 TGTGCCAGCAGCTTTTCACGGCACAATGAGCAGTTCTTC CASSFSRHNEQFF
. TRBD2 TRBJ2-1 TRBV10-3 TGTGCCATCAGTGAGTCGAGGACTAGCGGGGGCTGGGATGAGCAGTTCTTC CAISESRTSGGWDEQFF
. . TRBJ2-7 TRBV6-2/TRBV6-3 TGTGCCAGCAGCGGGACACCGACTTACGAGCAGTACTTC CASSGTPTYEQYF
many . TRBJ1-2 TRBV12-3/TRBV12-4 TGTGCCAGCAGTTTAGTCTCTGGCTATGGCTACACCTTC CASSLVSGYGYTF
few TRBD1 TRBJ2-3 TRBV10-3 TGTGCCATCAGGCCTTTGAGACAGGGGTACGGCACAGATACGCAGTATTTT CAIRPLRQGYGTDTQYF
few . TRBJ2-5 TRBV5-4 TGTGCCAGCAACCAAAGGTCCCAAGAGACCCAGTACTTC CASNQRSQETQYF
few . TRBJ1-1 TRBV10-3 TGTGCCATCAGTGAGTCGAGCGGGGGCACTGAAGCTTTCTTT CAISESSGGTEAFF
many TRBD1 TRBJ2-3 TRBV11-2 TGTGCCAGCAGCTTAGATCTAGGCAGGGGGCTTGATACGCAGTATTTT CASSLDLGRGLDTQYF
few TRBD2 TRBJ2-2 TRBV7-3 TGTGCCAGCAGCTTTAGACTAGCGGGGGGGCCCGCCGGGGAGCTGTTTTTT CASSFRLAGGPAGELFF
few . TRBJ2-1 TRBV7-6 TGTGCCAGCAGCTCCGATGTCCCCCCGACGGATGAGCAGTTCTTC CASSSDVPPTDEQFF